This T cell receptor (beta chain) was sequenced during a study of T cell responses to AZD1222 COVID-19 vaccine. Trimming removed 6 bases at V and 10 bases at J, with 13 bases between. This CDR3 spans 12 amino acids. Germline CDR1 MDHEN, CDR2 SYDVKM. Comments on this clone: Its antigen is not known.

General study results and limits: Spike-specific TCR breadth and depth grew following two AZD1222 doses. Seropositive AZD1222 recipients at baseline numbered only five or six. Donors were chiefly white British, with a greater number of females, and clonal diversity was perhaps underestimated.

Sequencing used immunoSEQ multiplex PCR; TCRdb keeps in-frame clones, though not all of them. This repertoire shows some 170,000 clones, approximately 92% found once; its top ten account for approximately 2.5%. The genes are TRBV28 and TRBJ2-1; D perhaps matches TRBD2 (6 bases). Sequenced here: peripheral blood, sampled on day 0 of AZD1222 vaccination. This TCR derives from an adult in good health. CDR3 nucleotides: TGTGCCAGCAGGGAAGCGGGCAAAGAGCAGTTCTTC. It encodes CASREAGKEQFF.